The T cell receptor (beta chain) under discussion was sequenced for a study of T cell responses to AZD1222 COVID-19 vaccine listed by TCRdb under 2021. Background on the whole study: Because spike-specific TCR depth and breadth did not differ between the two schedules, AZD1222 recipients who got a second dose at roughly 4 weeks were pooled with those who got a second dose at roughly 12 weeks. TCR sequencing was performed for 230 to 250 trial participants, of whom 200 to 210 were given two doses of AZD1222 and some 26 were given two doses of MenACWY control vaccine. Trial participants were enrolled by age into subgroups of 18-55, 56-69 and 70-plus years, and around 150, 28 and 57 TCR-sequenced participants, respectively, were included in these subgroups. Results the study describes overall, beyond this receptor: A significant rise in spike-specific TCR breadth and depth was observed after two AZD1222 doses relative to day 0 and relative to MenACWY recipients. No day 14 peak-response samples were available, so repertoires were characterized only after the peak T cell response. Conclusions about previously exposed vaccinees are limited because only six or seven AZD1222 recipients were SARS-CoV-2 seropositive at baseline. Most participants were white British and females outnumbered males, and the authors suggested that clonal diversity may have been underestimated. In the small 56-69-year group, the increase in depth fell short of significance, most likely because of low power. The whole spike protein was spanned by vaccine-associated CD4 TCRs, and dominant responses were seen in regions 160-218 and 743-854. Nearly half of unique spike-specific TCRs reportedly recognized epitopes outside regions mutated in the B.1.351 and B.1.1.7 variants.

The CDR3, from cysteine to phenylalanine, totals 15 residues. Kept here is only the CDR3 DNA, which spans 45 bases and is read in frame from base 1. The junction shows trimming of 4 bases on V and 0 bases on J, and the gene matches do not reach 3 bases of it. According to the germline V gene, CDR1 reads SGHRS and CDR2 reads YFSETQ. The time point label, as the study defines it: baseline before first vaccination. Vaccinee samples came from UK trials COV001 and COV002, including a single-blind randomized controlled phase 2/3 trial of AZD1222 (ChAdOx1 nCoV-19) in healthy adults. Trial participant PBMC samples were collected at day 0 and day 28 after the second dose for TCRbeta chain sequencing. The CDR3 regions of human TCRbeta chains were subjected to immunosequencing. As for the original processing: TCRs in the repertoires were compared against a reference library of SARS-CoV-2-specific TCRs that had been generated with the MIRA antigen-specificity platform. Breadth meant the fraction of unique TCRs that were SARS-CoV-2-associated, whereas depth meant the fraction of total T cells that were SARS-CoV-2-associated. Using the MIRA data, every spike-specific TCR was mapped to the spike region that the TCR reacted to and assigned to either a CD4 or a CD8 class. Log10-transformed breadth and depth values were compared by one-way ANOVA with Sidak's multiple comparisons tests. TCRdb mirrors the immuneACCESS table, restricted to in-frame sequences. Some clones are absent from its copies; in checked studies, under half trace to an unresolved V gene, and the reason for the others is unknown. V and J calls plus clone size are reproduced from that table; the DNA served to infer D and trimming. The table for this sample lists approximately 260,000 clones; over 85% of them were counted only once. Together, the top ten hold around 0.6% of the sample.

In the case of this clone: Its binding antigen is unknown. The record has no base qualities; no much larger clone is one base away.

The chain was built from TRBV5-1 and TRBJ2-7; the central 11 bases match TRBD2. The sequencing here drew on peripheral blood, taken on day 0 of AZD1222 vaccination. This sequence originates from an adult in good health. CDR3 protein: CASSLTSGSSYEQYF. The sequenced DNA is TGCGCCAGCAGCCTCACTAGCGGGAGCTCCTACGAGCAGTACTTC.